This TCR beta chain was identified during a study of beta chain features in type 1 diabetes. With 4 bases clipped from V and 3 bases from J, the junction kept 2 bases outside the gene matches. In germline, CDR1 is SGHNT, CDR2 YYREEE (reference sequence). The CDR3 spans 16 residues. All of the isolated RNA was reverse transcribed, so expressed TCRB transcripts were sequenced. Here immunoSEQ multiplex PCR was the method, and the copy in TCRdb shows in-frame clones only, minus some. The sample includes about 150,000 clones, around 50% seen only once; the top ten take around 0.39%. The sequencing sample was made of Tregs from blood. The rearrangement joins TRBV5-4 to TRBJ2-2, with TRBD2 matching 14 bases. The sequence was obtained from a man younger than 35 in good health. The chain's CDR3 is CASSKGLAGDTGELFF. CDR3 sequence (DNA): TGTGCCAGCAGCAAGGGACTAGCGGGGGACACCGGGGAGCTGTTTTTT.